This is a list of T cell receptor beta chains from one sample in a study of a mutant IDH1 vaccine in newly diagnosed glioma. Antigens of these TCRs are unknown. Libraries were prepared by immunoSEQ multiplex PCR; TCRdb keeps only in-frame clonotypes and omits some of them. The table shows under 45,000 clones, with about 75% occurring only once. Sequencing used PBMCs, obtained from a glioma patient whose treatment included an IDH1 peptide vaccine. The receptors derive from a man in his fifties with glioma. CDR3s include the opening cysteine and the closing phenylalanine or tryptophan. D genes are given only for firm matches. Size is stated for part of the rows, as once, few or many counts, or as a class when the clone is expanded.

- - TRBJ1-2 TRBV4-3 TGCGCCAGCAGCCCTGACAGGTTCCGAGATGGCTACACCTTC CASSPDRFRDGYTF
- TRBD1 TRBJ1-1 TRBV12-5 TGTGCTAGTGGACGGGACAGGTTTGAAGCTTTCTTT CASGRDRFEAFF
- TRBD2 TRBJ2-7 TRBV9 TGTGCCAGCAGCGTAGAGGGCCTAGCGGGGGACGAGCAGTACTTC CASSVEGLAGDEQYF
few TRBD1 TRBJ1-1 TRBV6-5 TGTGCCAGCAGTCAGGGGGACACTGAAGCTTTCTTT CASSQGDTEAFF
once - TRBJ1-1 TRBV6-5 TGTGCCAGCAGTTACTTTGGGGACCCCAACACTGAAGCTTTCTTT CASSYFGDPNTEAFF
- - TRBJ2-2 TRBV7-3 TGTGCCAGCAGCCAGACTACTCCCGGGGAGCTGTTTTTT CASSQTTPGELFF
few - TRBJ1-2 TRBV20-1 TGCAGTGCCTCCGAGGGGGAAGGCTACACCTTC CSASEGEGYTF
- TRBD1 TRBJ1-1 TRBV13 TGTGCCAGCAGCTCGTTCAGGGGGCTGTTCACTGAAGCTTTCTTT CASSSFRGLFTEAFF
- - TRBJ1-6 TRBV7-2 TGTGCCAGCAGCTGGGGAGGAAGCACCTATAATTCACCCCTCCACTTT CASSWGGSTYNSPLHF
- - TRBJ1-5 TRBV21-1 TGTGCCAGCAGCCTCAAGAGGGCCGTCCAGCCCCAGCATTTT CASSLKRAVQPQHF
- TRBD2 TRBJ2-2 TRBV5-1 TGCGCCAGCAGCTTGGCCTTAGCGGGGGCCAACACCGGGGAGCTGTTTTTT CASSLALAGANTGELFF
medium-sized TRBD1 TRBJ1-6 TRBV4-2 TGTGCCAGCAGCCAAGATTTAGCATTGGGACAGGGAGACTCACCCCTCCACTTT CASSQDLALGQGDSPLHF
- - TRBJ1-6 TRBV6-1 TGTGCCAGCAGTGAATCGGCAGGGGCCAATTCACCCCTCCACTTT CASSESAGANSPLHF
- - TRBJ1-2 TRBV18 TGTGCCAGCTCACCCGATATGGCGGATGGCTACACCTTC CASSPDMADGYTF
few - TRBJ1-1 TRBV29-1 TGCAGCGTGTCAGAGGCTCAGGGCACTGAAGCTTTCTTT CSVSEAQGTEAFF
- - TRBJ1-2 TRBV27 TGTGCCAGCAGTTTATCGGACAGCTATGGCTACACCTTC CASSLSDSYGYTF
once - TRBJ1-1 TRBV29-1 TGCAGCGTTCAGAAGAACACTGAAGCTTTCTTT CSVQKNTEAFF
- - TRBJ2-5 TRBV2 TGTGCCAGCAGTAAGGGGCGGGGAGAGACCCAGTACTTC CASSKGRGETQYF
once - TRBJ1-1 TRBV4-1 TGCGCCAGCAGCCAAGAACGGACGGTGAACACTGAAGCTTTCTTT CASSQERTVNTEAFF
- - TRBJ2-7 TRBV11-2 TGTGCCAGCAGCCAGACAGCCACCTACGAGCAGTACTTC CASSQTATYEQYF
- - TRBJ1-2 TRBV6-6 TGTGCCAGCAGACCAGGAGGAGATAACTATGGCTACACCTTC CASRPGGDNYGYTF
few TRBD1 TRBJ1-1 TRBV2 TGTGCCAGCAGTGTCCGTCAGGGGGACACTGAAGCTTTCTTT CASSVRQGDTEAFF
- - TRBJ1-2 TRBV6-5 TGTGCCAGCAGTCCCGGGGAAGTCTATGGCTACACCTTC CASSPGEVYGYTF
- - TRBJ2-1 TRBV5-1 TGCGCCAGCAGCCCTAGACTGTTCAATGAGCAGTTCTTC CASSPRLFNEQFF
- - TRBJ2-4 TRBV5-1 TGCGCCAGCAGCTTGGGCAGGGGGGAGGACATTCAGTACTTC CASSLGRGEDIQYF
- TRBD1 TRBJ2-1 TRBV27 TGTGCCAGCAGACCCGGGACAGGGAACAATGAGCAGTTCTTC CASRPGTGNNEQFF
few - TRBJ1-1 TRBV7-9 TGTGCCAGCAGCTTAGTTGAAGGGCTTGAAGCTTTCTTT CASSLVEGLEAFF
- TRBD1 TRBJ2-6 TRBV15 TGTGCCACCAGCAGCGCCGGGACAGGGCTCTCTGGGGCCAACGTCCTGACTTTC CATSSAGTGLSGANVLTF
once - TRBJ1-2 TRBV11-2 TGTGCCAGCAGCCTACTACTGGGCTACACCTTC CASSLLLGYTF
- TRBD1 TRBJ1-5 TRBV6-1 TGTGCCAGCAGGCCTGACAGGGTCGGTCAGCCCCAGCATTTT CASRPDRVGQPQHF
- - TRBJ1-1 TRBV5-1 TGCGCCAGCAGCAAGGGGGGGGACACTGAAGCTTTCTTT CASSKGGDTEAFF
few - TRBJ2-2 TRBV19 TGTGCCAGTAGTACGACAGGTGGCACCGGGGAGCTGTTTTTT CASSTTGGTGELFF
- TRBD1 TRBJ2-7 TRBV9 TGTGCCAGCAGCGTAGAAGAGGGGGCGCGGGAGCAGTACTTC CASSVEEGAREQYF
- TRBD1 TRBJ1-3 TRBV5-1 TGCGCCAGCAGCTTGGTGGGGACAGGCATAAACTCTGGAAACACCATATATTTT CASSLVGTGINSGNTIYF
- - TRBJ1-2 TRBV7-2 TGTGCCAGCAGCACAACAGGGCCTGGTGGCTACACCTTC CASSTTGPGGYTF
- - TRBJ1-1 TRBV27 TGTGCCAGCAGTAACCGGGGCCTTGAAGCTTTCTTT CASSNRGLEAFF
- - TRBJ1-6 TRBV27 TGTGCCAGCAGTTTTAGCCTGGGACTAAATTCACCCCTCCACTTT CASSFSLGLNSPLHF
- - TRBJ1-2 TRBV7-9 TGTGCCAGCAGCTTATCGACCACAGACAACCTCTATGGCTACACCTTC CASSLSTTDNLYGYTF